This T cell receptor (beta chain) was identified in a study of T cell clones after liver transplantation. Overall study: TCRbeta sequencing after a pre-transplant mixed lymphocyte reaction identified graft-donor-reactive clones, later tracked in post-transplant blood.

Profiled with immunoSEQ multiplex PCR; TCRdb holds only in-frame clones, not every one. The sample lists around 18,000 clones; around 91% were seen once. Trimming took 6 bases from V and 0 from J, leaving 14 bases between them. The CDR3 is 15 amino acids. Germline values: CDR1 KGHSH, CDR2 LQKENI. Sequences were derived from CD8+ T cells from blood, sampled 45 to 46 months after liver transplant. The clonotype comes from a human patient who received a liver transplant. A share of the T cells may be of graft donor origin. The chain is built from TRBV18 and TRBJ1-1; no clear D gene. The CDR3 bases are TGTGCCAGCTCGCCTTCGACCGGCATGAACACTGAAGCTTTCTTT. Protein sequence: CASSPSTGMNTEAFF.